The 14 T cell receptor beta chains presented below share a single source sample, sequenced in a study of OX40 agonist ivuxolimab in advanced cancers. Some clones are missing from TCRdb's copy, which holds only in-frame ones; the method was immunoSEQ multiplex PCR. This table has tens of thousands of clones, 75% to 85% appearing once. The sample in question was CD4+ or CD8+ T cells sorted from blood, obtained in a trial of the OX40 agonist ivuxolimab. The receptors shown here come from an adult with an advanced solid tumor such as melanoma, head and neck, liver or kidney cancer.

In its sample, this clone was seen once. This chain uses TRBV7-8 with TRBJ2-1, with 11 bases aligning to TRBD2. This CDR3 contains 15 residues. V was clipped by 2 bases and J by 10 bases; unmatched bases: 7. The V gene's germline CDR1 is SGHVS and CDR2 FQNEAQ. The CDR3 nucleotides are TGTGCCAGCAGCTTATCGCTAGCGGGGGGCGGGGAGCAGTTCTTC. Its protein product is CASSLSLAGGGEQFF.

CDR3 residues: CASSSYRGEAYNEQFF. CDR3 DNA sequence: TGTGCCAGCAGTTCCTACAGGGGGGAGGCTTACAATGAGCAGTTCTTC. J is TRBJ2-1 and V is TRBV28, with TRBD1 matching over 8 bases. Germline CDR1 MDHEN, CDR2 SYDVKM. V gave up 4 bases and J gave up 4 bases; unmatched junction bases: 9. This CDR3 is built from 16 residues.

V usage is TRBV2 and J usage is TRBJ2-3, with 9 nucleotides matching TRBD2. With V trimmed by 3 bases and J by 3 bases, 4 bases remained unmatched. Germline CDR1 SNHLY, CDR2 FYNNEI. The CDR3 has 15 amino acids. The chain's CDR3 is CASSERGGTTDTQYF. CDR3 in DNA: TGTGCCAGCAGTGAGCGGGGGGGCACGACAGATACGCAGTATTTT.

The V gene is TRBV7-9, the J gene TRBJ2-5; a possible D gene is TRBD1 (6 bases). CDR1 SEHNR and CDR2 FQNEAQ come from the germline V gene (reference sequence). V lost 5 bases and J 5 bases, leaving 24 bases between the germline ends. The CDR3 covers 17 residues. In DNA form, the CDR3 reads TGTGCCAGCAGCCCCCCTTGGGCACAGGGAGAACTGGAGACCCAGTACTTC. Protein: CASSPPWAQGELETQYF.

Here the CDR3 DNA reads TGTGCCAGCAGCCCTAGGACTAGCGTTTGGGAGACCCAGTACTTC. Residues: CASSPRTSVWETQYF. The V and J genes are TRBV9 and TRBJ2-5; 9 positions match TRBD2. Germline loops: CDR1 SGDLS, CDR2 YYNGEE. V was clipped by 4 bases and J by 5 bases; unmatched bases: 9. This CDR3 is 15 amino acids long.

In DNA, the CDR3 is TGCGCCAGCAGCCAAGAAAATCGTGGGGGACGGATGCGTTATGGCTACACCTTC. Amino acids: CASSQENRGGRMRYGYTF. This chain links TRBV4-1 with TRBJ1-2; D possibly corresponds to TRBD1 (5 bases). Deletions cut 0 bases from V and 5 bases from J, with 22 bases between. In germline, CDR1 is MGHRA, CDR2 YSYEKL. This CDR3 spans 18 amino acids.

This rearrangement joins TRBV9 to TRBJ2-2; 11 nucleotides line up with TRBD2. This CDR3 has 17 amino acids. Germline V gene data show CDR1 as SGDLS and CDR2 as YYNGEE. Trimming cost V 2 bases and J 2 bases; bases outside gene matches: 5. DNA of the CDR3: TGTGCCAGCAGCGTTGGGGGACTAGCGGCCAACACCGGGGAGCTGTTTTTT. This sequence encodes CASSVGGLAANTGELFF.

This clone was detected only once. This chain uses TRBV28 with TRBJ1-2, with a weak D call TRBD1 (5 bases). V gave up 5 bases and J gave up 5 bases, with 12 bases separating them. The CDR3 consists of 13 residues. The V gene's germline CDR1 is MDHEN and CDR2 SYDVKM. The CDR3 spells CASSTLGLYGYTF. The CDR3 bases are TGTGCCAGCAGTACTCTGGGACTTTATGGCTACACCTTC.

This chain joins TRBV29-1 and TRBJ2-7, with TRBD1 as a possible D gene (6 bases). The CDR3 loop spans 13 amino acids. CDR1 is SQVTM, CDR2 ANQGSEA, per germline. V was cut by 1 base and J by 4 bases, with 11 bases left in between. CDR3 sequence: CSVEAGAAYEQYF. CDR3 DNA: TGCAGCGTTGAAGCAGGGGCGGCGTACGAGCAGTACTTC.

The chain joins TRBV28 to TRBJ1-1; perhaps TRBD1 as D (6 bases). CDR1 and CDR2 (germline): MDHEN, SYDVKM. The CDR3 consists of 12 residues. V shed 4 bases and J shed 8 bases, with 11 bases lying between them. CDR3 sequence: CASSSGGAEAFF. In DNA form, the CDR3 reads TGTGCCAGCAGTTCCGGGGGCGCGGAAGCTTTCTTT.

V usage is TRBV27 and J usage is TRBJ2-7; TRBD2 is a possible D gene (6 bases). The CDR3 extends over 16 amino acids. Germline values: CDR1 MNHEY, CDR2 SMNVEV (reference sequence). Trimming removed 5 bases from V and 0 bases from J, with 17 bases in between. CDR3 sequence (DNA): TGTGCCAGCAGTCCGGGGACTCGATCCAGCTCCTACGAGCAGTACTTC. It encodes CASSPGTRSSSYEQYF.

The chain links TRBV10-3 to TRBJ2-6; D is tentatively TRBD1 or TRBD2 (6 bases each). Germline loops: CDR1 ENHRY, CDR2 SYGVKD. The CDR3 is 15 amino acids. V was clipped by 10 bases and J by 3 bases, with 16 bases between them. CDR3 protein: CATRPRGDGANVLTF. The CDR3 bases are TGTGCCACCCGCCCGAGGGGGGATGGGGCCAACGTCCTGACTTTC.

The rearrangement links TRBV20-1 to TRBJ2-1; the D gene is possibly TRBD2 (6 bases). This CDR3 has 11 residues. Trimming took off 7 bases at V and 7 bases at J, with 11 bases between the two ends. Germline CDR1 and CDR2: DFQATT and SNEGSKA (reference sequence). CDR3 amino acids: CSVFRGNEQFF. In DNA, the CDR3 is TGCAGTGTTTTTCGGGGGAATGAGCAGTTCTTC.

The chain links TRBV5-4 to TRBJ2-1; 10 bases are shared with TRBD1. Trimming removed 3 bases from V and 7 bases from J; junction bases left unmatched: 1. Germline V gene lookup returns CDR1 SGHNT and CDR2 YYREEE (reference sequence). The CDR3 sequence is 13 residues long. The CDR3 DNA follows: TGTGCCAGCAGCTGGGACAGGGGAAATGAGCAGTTCTTC. Its protein is CASSWDRGNEQFF.